The entry below gives a single TCR beta chain sequence along with its context. Its antigen is undetermined. This specimen belongs to a study of monozygotic twins with inflammatory bowel disease. Whole-study findings and limits: Heterogeneous immunosuppressive treatment regimens may have introduced variability into patient repertoires. Possibly because of limited power, concordant and discordant twins showed no difference in repertoire similarity.

Through template switching, UMIs that included a 6-nucleotide sample barcode were added. With the 5' RACE reads reprocessed, TCRdb shows one record per CDR3 protein and no DNA. This table holds 85,000 to 110,000 distinct CDR3 sequences. The sample consisted of blood. The sequence derives from a human donor with ulcerative colitis or Crohn's disease, or a healthy co-twin of an affected twin (not recorded which).

CDR3 loop: CSARPPGRSTGELFF. The chain combines TRBV20-1 with TRBJ2-2; TCRdb returns TRBD1, unconfirmable since there is no DNA. The germline CDR1 and CDR2 sequences are DFQATT and SNEGSKA (reference sequence). The CDR3 sequence is 15 residues long.